Below, 31 T cell receptor beta chains from the same sample are listed, as sequenced in a study of identifying expanded T cells in peripheral blood. The repertoire was sequenced with immunoSEQ multiplex PCR; TCRdb's copy has only in-frame clones and lacks some. Of over 85,000 clones listed, around 88% were seen once; the top ten hold about 14%. The sequencing sample was made of blood. Source of these receptors: a person aged 18 to 69 in good health.

V usage is TRBV7-3 and J usage is TRBJ2-1, with D maybe TRBD1 (6 bases). The V and J ends lost 2 bases and 6 bases respectively, with 8 bases between them. Germline values: CDR1 SGHTA, CDR2 FQGTGA. The CDR3 is 13 amino acids. CDR3 region: CASSLVGGNEQFF. The CDR3 coding sequence is TGTGCCAGCAGCTTAGTAGGGGGCAATGAGCAGTTCTTC.

The genes are TRBV28 and TRBJ2-3; no firm D call. This CDR3 has 11 amino acids. CDR1 is MDHEN and CDR2 is SYDVKM in the germline V gene. V was cut by 0 bases and J by 6 bases, with 1 base left in between. The CDR3 is CASSLWDTQYF. The DNA of the CDR3 is TGTGCCAGCAGTTTATGGGATACGCAGTATTTT.

The chain employs TRBV2 and TRBJ2-7; tentatively, D is TRBD1 or TRBD2 (5 bases each). The CDR3 totals 14 residues. Germline V gene data show CDR1 as SNHLY and CDR2 as FYNNEI. V dropped 6 bases and J dropped 0 bases, with 12 bases sitting between them. DNA of the CDR3: TGTGCCAGCAGATTGGGGGAAGGCTCCTACGAGCAGTACTTC. Its translation is CASRLGEGSYEQYF.

V is TRBV18 and J is TRBJ2-1; D is undetermined. CDR3 size: 17 residues. Germline V gives CDR1 KGHSH, CDR2 LQKENI. Trimming removed 0 bases from V and 3 bases from J, with 15 bases in between. CDR3 sequence (DNA): TGTGCCAGCTCACCACCCTTAACCGGGTCTCTCTACAATGAGCAGTTCTTC. It yields the protein CASSPPLTGSLYNEQFF. The variable domain in full, completed from reference TRBV18 and TRBJ2-1, reads NAGVMQNPRHLVRRRGQEARLRCSPMKGHSHVYWYRQLPEEGLKFMVYLQKENIIDESGMPKERFSAEFPKEGPSILRIQQVVRGDSAAYFCASSPPLTGSLYNEQFFGPGTRLTVL.

This chain joins TRBV6-1 and TRBJ2-7; 9 bases are a match to TRBD1. V dropped 6 bases and J dropped 1; count of bases not matched to a gene: 4. The germline V gene encodes CDR1 MNHNS and CDR2 SASEGT. The CDR3 runs to 14 residues. In DNA form, the CDR3 reads TGTGCCAGCAGGGGTGGGACAGGGTCCTACGAGCAGTACTTC. This translates into CASRGGTGSYEQYF.

This rearrangement joins TRBV6-6 to TRBJ2-7, with D possibly called TRBD1 or TRBD2 (5 bases each). With 7 bases removed from V and 0 bases from J, the gap between germline ends came to 13 bases. The CDR3 covers 14 residues. Germline CDR1 MNHNY, CDR2 SVGAGI (reference sequence). The CDR3 DNA sequence: TGTGCCAGCACTTCTGGGACCAGCTCCTACGAGCAGTACTTC. It yields the protein CASTSGTSSYEQYF.

The chain uses TRBV5-4 and TRBJ2-3, with TRBD2 matching over 7 bases. V shed 4 bases and J 5 bases; nucleotides not matched to a gene: 10. This CDR3 spans 15 amino acids. From germline, CDR1 is SGHNT and CDR2 YYREEE (reference sequence). The CDR3 region is CASSPGWGGQDTQYF. The CDR3 nucleotides read TGTGCCAGCAGCCCCGGGTGGGGGGGTCAAGATACGCAGTATTTT.

This clone was picked up one time. This chain joins TRBV7-2 and TRBJ2-7, with TRBD1 as a possible D gene (6 bases). Looked up from germline, CDR1 is SGHTA and CDR2 is FQGNSA. V lost 6 bases to trimming and J lost 2 bases, with 20 bases between them. The CDR3 totals 16 residues. CDR3 in amino acids: CASSQGRQNRAYEQYF. The CDR3 nucleotides are TGTGCCAGCAGTCAGGGGCGGCAGAATCGGGCCTACGAGCAGTACTTC.

This clone has only one observation. V gene TRBV19 combines with J gene TRBJ2-7; possible D gene TRBD1, 6 bases. The V end was cut by 4 bases, the J end by 2 bases, with 12 bases between. The CDR3 covers 14 residues. Germline lookup yields CDR1 LNHDA and CDR2 SQIVND (reference sequence). CDR3 in amino acids: CASSTQTGTYEQYF. CDR3 nucleotide sequence: TGTGCCAGTAGTACTCAGACAGGAACCTACGAGCAGTACTTC.

This clone was detected once. This rearrangement joins TRBV28 to TRBJ1-2; TRBD1 is a possible D gene (5 bases). CDR3 length: 15 amino acids. V gave up 6 bases and J gave up 3 bases, with 17 bases separating them. Germline loops: CDR1 MDHEN, CDR2 SYDVKM. The CDR3 DNA sequence: TGTGCCAGCAGCCAATACGGCAGGGAACACTATGGCTACACCTTC. Translated: CASSQYGREHYGYTF.

This rearrangement joins TRBV5-6 to TRBJ2-2, with 7 bases that match TRBD1. With 5 bases clipped from V and 3 bases from J, the junction kept 1 base outside the gene matches. The germline gives CDR1 SGHDT, CDR2 YYEEEE. The CDR3 runs 13 residues. Here the CDR3 reads CASRQGYTGELFF. The CDR3 DNA sequence: TGTGCCAGCAGACAGGGGTACACCGGGGAGCTGTTTTTT.

The chain employs TRBV28 and TRBJ1-5, with TRBD1 as a possible D gene (6 bases). This CDR3 is 14 amino acids long. Looked up from germline, CDR1 is MDHEN and CDR2 is SYDVKM. The V gene lost 3 bases and the J gene lost 7 bases, with 13 bases spanning the gap. The CDR3: CASSLGASEQPQHF. In nucleotides, the CDR3 is TGTGCCAGCAGTTTGGGGGCTTCAGAGCAGCCCCAGCATTTT.

The chain joins TRBV11-2 to TRBJ1-5; tentatively, D is TRBD1 (5 bases). Germline loops: CDR1 SGHAT, CDR2 FQNNGV. V was trimmed by 2 bases and J by 5 bases, leaving 13 bases between them. This CDR3 is 15 amino acids long. The CDR3 bases are TGTGCCAGCAGCTTAAATCCCGGGACCCATCAGCCCCAGCATTTT. The encoded protein is CASSLNPGTHQPQHF.

This clone was recorded only once. The chain is built from TRBV28 and TRBJ1-5, with TRBD1 as a possible D gene (5 bases). Trimming left V 5 bases short and J 3 bases short, with 17 bases between. Per the germline V gene, CDR1 is MDHEN and CDR2 is SYDVKM. The CDR3 loop spans 16 amino acids. The CDR3 nucleotides read TGTGCCAGCAGTAAAGTCGGCCAGGGTTACAATCAGCCCCAGCATTTT. Protein product: CASSKVGQGYNQPQHF.

J is TRBJ1-3 and V is TRBV5-1; unclear D gene. The CDR3 length is 13 residues. Germline assignment: CDR1 SGHRS and CDR2 YFSETQ. Trimming left V 4 bases short and J 7 bases short, with 12 bases between. The CDR3 region is CASSTDNPNTIYF. As DNA, the CDR3 is TGCGCCAGCAGCACCGACAATCCGAACACCATATATTTT.

V is TRBV7-8 and J is TRBJ2-7; weak D call: TRBD2 (5 bases). Germline V CDR1 and CDR2: SGHVS, FQNEAQ. The CDR3 spans 15 residues. V dropped 4 bases and J dropped 2 bases, with 15 bases sitting between them. CDR3: CASSSRQSGAYEQYF. The CDR3 coding sequence is TGTGCCAGCAGCTCCCGTCAGAGCGGAGCCTACGAGCAGTACTTC. Together with reference TRBV7-8 and TRBJ2-7, the CDR3 gives the full variable domain: GAGVSQSPRYKVAKRGQDVALRCDPISGHVSLFWYQQALGQGPEFLTYFQNEAQLDKSGLPSDRFFAERPEGSVSTLKIQRTQQEDSAVYLCASSSRQSGAYEQYFGPGTRLTVT.

Only one count was recorded for this clone. The chain couples TRBV2 to TRBJ2-5, with D perhaps matching TRBD1 (6 bases). The CDR3 is made up of 15 amino acids. Germline values: CDR1 SNHLY, CDR2 FYNNEI. V shed 10 bases and J shed 5 bases, with 23 bases lying between them. The CDR3 DNA is TGTGCCACCAAACACGCAGGGGCTGCGCGGGAGACCCAGTACTTC. Its translation: CATKHAGAARETQYF.

The V call is TRBV5-5, the J call TRBJ2-3; the match to TRBD2 covers 13 bases. The CDR3 sequence is 16 residues long. Germline assignment: CDR1 SGHKS and CDR2 YYEKEE (reference sequence). Losses at the gene ends were 5 bases for V and 4 bases for J; bases not matched to a gene: 7. CDR3 loop: CASRYGLAGVADTQYF. The CDR3 DNA follows: TGTGCCAGCAGATACGGACTAGCGGGAGTGGCAGATACGCAGTATTTT.

The chain carries TRBV9 and TRBJ2-1; 9 nucleotides align to TRBD1. This CDR3 contains 15 residues. Germline V gene lookup returns CDR1 SGDLS and CDR2 YYNGEE. With V trimmed by 6 bases and J by 9 bases, 13 bases remained unmatched. The CDR3 here is CASTRTGVRYGEQFF. CDR3 coding DNA: TGTGCCAGCACCAGGACAGGGGTTCGATACGGTGAGCAGTTCTTC.

The V call is TRBV11-3, the J call TRBJ2-1; D may be TRBD1 (6 bases). The CDR3 spans 15 residues. V was cut by 5 bases and J by 6 bases, with 17 bases left in between. Germline V gives CDR1 SGHNT, CDR2 YENEEA. The CDR3: CASSHRDIKVNEQFF. For the CDR3, the DNA is TGTGCCAGCAGCCACCGGGACATAAAGGTCAATGAGCAGTTCTTC.

The genes are TRBV5-1 and TRBJ2-7, with TRBD2 matching over 9 bases. Germline assignment: CDR1 SGHRS and CDR2 YFSETQ. The CDR3 covers 14 residues. V shed 4 bases, J shed 3 bases, and the junction held 5 bases outside the gene matches. This chain's CDR3 is CASSQTLAGYEQYF. CDR3 coding DNA: TGCGCCAGCAGCCAAACACTAGCGGGCTACGAGCAGTACTTC.

The gene calls are TRBV2 and TRBJ2-2, with 7 bases fitting TRBD2. The ends lost 8 bases at V and 1 base at J; junction bases unmatched: 7. CDR1 is SNHLY and CDR2 is FYNNEI in the germline V gene. The CDR3 consists of 15 residues. The DNA of the CDR3 is TGTGCCAGCTTGATCTCTAGCGGGAACACCGGGGAGCTGTTTTTT. This codes for CASLISSGNTGELFF.

The chain joins TRBV7-9 to TRBJ1-4; D is unclear. In germline, CDR1 is SEHNR, CDR2 FQNEAQ (reference sequence). This CDR3 has 12 residues. V lost 10 bases, J lost 8 bases, and 14 bases lay in between. The DNA of the CDR3 is TGTGCCATACTTGGGCGAAGCGAAAAACTGTTTTTT. Protein sequence: CAILGRSEKLFF.

The J gene is TRBJ1-2, the V gene TRBV5-4; 11 bases map to TRBD1. The germline V gene has CDR1 SGHNT and CDR2 YYREEE (reference sequence). The CDR3 consists of 15 residues. Trimming at V came to 2 bases and at J to 2 bases, leaving 2 bases not matched to a gene. CDR3 DNA sequence: TGTGCCAGCAGCTTCGGGACAGGGGGAAACTATGGCTACACCTTC. It translates to CASSFGTGGNYGYTF.

The gene calls are TRBV30 and TRBJ2-2, with TRBD2 identical over 7 bases. The CDR3 has 16 residues. V was clipped by 2 bases and J by 3 bases; unmatched bases: 9. CDR1 is GTSNPN, CDR2 SVGIG, per germline (reference sequence). The DNA of the CDR3 is TGTGCCTGGAGTTTTCCGGGCGGGGGTCACACCGGGGAGCTGTTTTTT. Translating gives CAWSFPGGGHTGELFF.

CDR3 sequence (DNA): TGTGCCAGTAGTATAGATCACCTTTGGGACGTAAGCAATCAGCCCCAGCATTTT. It encodes CASSIDHLWDVSNQPQHF. The chain carries TRBV19 and TRBJ1-5; weak D call: TRBD1 (5 bases). The CDR3 has 18 residues. Trimming pared 0 bases from V and 1 base from J, leaving 16 bases between. The germline gives CDR1 LNHDA, CDR2 SQIVND (reference sequence).

This chain links TRBV5-4 with TRBJ2-4; TRBD1 aligns across 9 bases. CDR1 and CDR2 (germline): SGHNT, YYREEE (reference sequence). Germline trimming cut 1 base from V and 8 bases from J; bases unmatched to any gene: 7. This CDR3 region has 15 residues. CDR3 region: CASSLPGTGRDIQYF. DNA for the CDR3: TGTGCCAGCAGCTTGCCTGGGACAGGGAGGGACATTCAGTACTTC.

The J gene is TRBJ2-5, the V gene TRBV18; D is undetermined. Per the germline V gene, CDR1 is KGHSH and CDR2 is LQKENI. V lost 2 bases to trimming and J lost 4 bases, with 5 bases between them. This CDR3 has 12 residues. The CDR3 sequence is CASSPGVETQYF. DNA for the CDR3: TGTGCCAGCTCACCAGGGGTAGAGACCCAGTACTTC.

This clone was recorded a few times. The rearrangement joins TRBV11-2 to TRBJ2-2; D is ambiguous. The CDR3 spans 16 residues. V was cut by 4 bases and J by 0 bases, with 12 bases left in between. From germline, CDR1 is SGHAT and CDR2 FQNNGV. The CDR3 region is CASSSWSATNTGELFF. Here the CDR3 DNA reads TGTGCCAGCAGCTCATGGTCTGCCACGAACACCGGGGAGCTGTTTTTT.

The J gene is TRBJ2-1, the V gene TRBV6-4; 7 nucleotides match TRBD2. The junction had 6 bases not matched to a gene; V was cut back by 4 bases and J by 3 bases. The CDR3 runs to 15 residues. CDR1 is MRHNA, CDR2 SNTAGT, per germline. The CDR3 sequence: CASSVLSGFYNEQFF. DNA for the CDR3: TGTGCCAGCAGTGTCCTTAGCGGGTTCTACAATGAGCAGTTCTTC.

The chain couples TRBV27 to TRBJ2-5, with 8 bases aligning to TRBD2. Germline loops: CDR1 MNHEY, CDR2 SMNVEV (reference sequence). CDR3 size: 17 residues. Trimming cost V 6 bases and J 4 bases; bases outside gene matches: 16. This CDR3 is CASSLLRGGRRVETQYF. The CDR3 region has the DNA TGTGCCAGCAGCTTACTTCGGGGCGGGAGGAGAGTAGAGACCCAGTACTTC.